This T cell receptor (beta chain) was identified in a study of cytomegalovirus exposure and HLA in healthy donors. Study-level background: The use of the same platform for the 95 to 150 validation repertoires and the roughly 700 first-cohort repertoires was reported by a later analysis.

Details on this clone: Its antigen remains unknown.

Broader study findings: Among the CMV-associated chains, three were confirmed in vitro as specific for CMV antigens. Cytomegalovirus association was assigned to approximately 160 TCR beta chains. Rare TCR sequences dominated, though some public TCRs recurred in many donors.

Profiled with immunoSEQ multiplex PCR; TCRdb holds only in-frame clones, not every one. Of more than 95,000 clones listed, 89% are singletons. The CDR3 totals 16 residues. Germline V gene sequence: CDR1 SGHNT, CDR2 YENEEA. Trimming cost V 5 bases and J 7 bases; bases outside gene matches: 10. The chain has TRBV11-3 and TRBJ2-3, with 12 nucleotides matching TRBD2. Sequencing input: PBMCs. This receptor was taken from a woman under 30 in good health and CMV-seronegative. The CDR3 DNA reads TGTGCCAGCAGCCCTATGACTAGCGGGAGATCTTATACGCAGTATTTT. Translating gives CASSPMTSGRSYTQYF.